This TCR beta chain was found in a study of blood T cell repertoires in COVID-19. The wider study: Some COVID-19 samples were acute and others convalescent; all came from the United States, Italy and Spain. From T cells, B-cell-depleted T cells, or PBMCs came the material, which was cDNA or gDNA.

In the original workflow: Estimated nucleated cell counts came from reference gene primer amplification. Profiled with immunoSEQ multiplex PCR; TCRdb holds only in-frame clones, not every one. The D gene and trimming were derived from the DNA, and the V and J assignments and clone size from that table. The sample lists some 130,000 clones; about four fifths were seen once. This CDR3 has 16 amino acids. V shed 0 bases, J shed 7 bases, and the junction held 6 bases outside the gene matches. Per germline, CDR1 LGHNA and CDR2 YNFKEQ. This rearrangement joins TRBV4-2 to TRBJ2-1, with TRBD2 matching over 10 bases. The sample was peripheral blood. The TCR originated in an elderly man with acute or convalescent COVID-19. CDR3 sequence reads: CASSQETSGESNEQFF. The CDR3 coding sequence is TGTGCCAGCAGCCAAGAAACTAGCGGGGAATCGAATGAGCAGTTCTTC.